This T cell receptor beta chain came from a study of tumor-infiltrating lymphocytes in localized non-small cell lung cancer. Study-level background: From each patient, both tumor and uninvolved lung, non-adjacent to tumor, were sampled.

Regarding the study as a whole: No T-cell fraction difference was seen between IM1 and IM2 tumors. TCRbeta sequencing showed higher T cell infiltration in tumors than uninvolved lung.

Regarding this clone: Antigen unknown.

Clones were read by immunoSEQ multiplex PCR, and TCRdb kept only the in-frame ones, dropping some. The profile covers around 8,900 clones, with about two thirds appearing a single time and roughly 14% taken by the ten largest. V was shortened by 7 bases and J by 2 bases, with 14 bases between the two germline ends. Germline V gene sequence: CDR1 MNHNY, CDR2 SVGAGI (reference sequence). The CDR3 has 14 residues. The sequencing sample was made of lung tumor tissue. This sequence originates from a human donor with non-small cell lung cancer. The chain couples TRBV6-6 to TRBJ1-1; D call uncertain. The CDR3 protein is CASTEAGFNTEAFF. The CDR3 coding sequence is TGTGCCAGCACCGAGGCGGGATTTAACACTGAAGCTTTCTTT.